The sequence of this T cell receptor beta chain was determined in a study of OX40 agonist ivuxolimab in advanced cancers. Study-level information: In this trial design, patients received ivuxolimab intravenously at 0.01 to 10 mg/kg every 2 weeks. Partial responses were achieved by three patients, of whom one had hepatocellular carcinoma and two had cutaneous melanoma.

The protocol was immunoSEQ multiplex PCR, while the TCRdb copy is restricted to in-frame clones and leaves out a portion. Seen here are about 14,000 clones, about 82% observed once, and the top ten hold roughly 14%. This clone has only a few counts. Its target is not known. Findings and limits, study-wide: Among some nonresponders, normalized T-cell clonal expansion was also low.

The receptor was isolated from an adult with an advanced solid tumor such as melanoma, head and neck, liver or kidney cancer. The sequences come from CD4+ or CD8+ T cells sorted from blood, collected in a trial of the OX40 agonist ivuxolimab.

The CDR3 here is CASSEESAGSHEQFF. CDR3 coding DNA: TGTGCCAGCAGTGAAGAAAGTGCCGGGAGTCATGAGCAGTTCTTC. The chain recombines TRBV6-1 with TRBJ2-1, with D perhaps matching TRBD2 (6 bases). The CDR3 consists of 15 residues. Trimming took off 1 base at V and 8 bases at J, with 15 bases between the two ends. CDR1 is MNHNS, CDR2 SASEGT, per germline.